This T cell receptor beta chain was documented in a study of OX40 agonist ivuxolimab in advanced cancers. Notes on the research overall: Ivuxolimab was a fully human IgG2 agonistic monoclonal antibody targeting the costimulatory receptor OX40 (CD134). The purpose of peripheral TCRbeta sequencing was to test whether ivuxolimab changed TCR sequence diversity and led to clonal T-cell expansion. Intravenous ivuxolimab was administered to patients every 2 weeks at six dose levels: 0.01, 0.1, 0.3, 1.5, 3 and 10 mg/kg. Among the roughly 52 dose-escalation patients, about 20 had hepatocellular carcinoma, approximately 15 melanoma, 9 renal cell carcinoma and 9 head and neck cancer. Prior anti-PD-1, anti-PD-L1 or anti-CTLA-4 therapy was permitted, and checkpoint inhibitors had been received by less than 45% of dose-escalation patients. A male proportion of almost 85% and a mean age of 60 years, ranging from roughly 23 to 90, were recorded for the dose-escalation cohort. Partial responses were achieved by three dose-escalation patients, of whom one had hepatocellular carcinoma and two had cutaneous melanoma. The paper describes the monotherapy dose-escalation part (N of about 52 patients) of the phase I trial of ivuxolimab.

Compared with germline, V lacks 7 bases and J lacks 6 bases; bases without a gene match: 7. The CDR3 covers 13 residues, taking in both the cysteine and the phenylalanine. Only the CDR3 DNA is retained, 39 bases long and in frame from the first base. The germline V gene specifies SGHAT as CDR1 and FQNNGV as CDR2. Comment on this clone: Its recognized antigen is unknown. Base quality data are lacking; no much larger clone is found one base away.

The paper's findings and limits, for the study overall: In partial responders in the 0.1-3.0 mg/kg groups, normalized peripheral clonal expansion was found to be among the lowest, especially among CD8+ T cells. Low levels of normalized T-cell clonal expansion were also seen in some patients who did not respond. After ivuxolimab, expanded clones were on average more numerous among CD8+ T cells than among CD4+ T cells. The antigen specificity of the peripheral T cells that underwent clonal expansion was not determined. At doses of 0.1 to 3.0 mg/kg, clonal expansion of both CD4+ and CD8+ T cells in blood was seen between baseline and week 6.

Genomic DNA was isolated from the sorted cells so that the TCRbeta CDR3 region could be sequenced. The immunoSEQ Assay was used to sequence the TCRbeta CDR3 regions. TCRdb carries this immuneACCESS record with in-frame sequences only. Its versions omit some clonotypes, under half of them owing to an unresolved V gene in the studies checked, with the rest unexplained. The sample data list 90,000 to 130,000 clones, and approximately 90% of these were observed just once. The ten biggest clones cover under 0.85% of the sample. Patients with autoimmune disease history or receiving systemic immunosuppression were excluded from the trial. Peripheral blood for TCR sequencing was collected from all dose cohorts at baseline, on cycle 4 day 1, and on cycle 7 day 1. The samples were taken from a phase I, first-in-human, multicenter, open-label dose-escalation trial of ivuxolimab. Adults with locally advanced or metastatic melanoma, renal cell carcinoma, hepatocellular carcinoma or head and neck squamous cell carcinoma were enrolled in the trial. Before TCR sequencing, CD4+ T cells and CD8+ T cells from peripheral blood were sorted into separate populations.

This TCR came from an adult with an advanced solid tumor such as melanoma, head and neck, liver or kidney cancer. The rearranged segments are TRBV11-2 and TRBJ1-1, and TRBD1 aligns with 8 junction nucleotides. The sequences come from CD4+ or CD8+ T cells sorted from blood, collected in a trial of the OX40 agonist ivuxolimab. The CDR3: CASNGQGSAEAFF. In nucleotide form, the sequence is TGTGCCAGCAATGGACAGGGATCGGCTGAAGCTTTCTTT. The CDR3 plus the reference TRBV11-2 and TRBJ1-1 genes for the other parts give the full variable domain: EAGVAQSPRYKIIEKRQSVAFWCNPISGHATLYWYQQILGQGPKLLIQFQNNGVVDDSQLPKDRFSAERLKGVDSTLKIQPAKLEDSAVYLCASNGQGSAEAFFGQGTRLTVV.